Below are 9 T cell receptor beta chains sequenced from a single sample in a study of vaccination and CD4 T cells after COVID-19. Antigen specificity for these receptors is unknown. Regarding treatment: approximately nine-day PBMC culture with coronavirus spike peptide pools or control peptides (ViraFEST assay). Oncomine TCR Beta short-read sequencing was applied to DNA from cultured CD4+ T cells. One entry per CDR3 protein, called by TCRdb with MiXCR from the PCR reads. The table records several thousand distinct CDR3 sequences, roughly 57% of them present only once. The sample was cultured CD4+ T cells from blood, taken after SARS-CoV-2 vaccination. These receptors were collected from a human donor with COVID-19.

This rearrangement joins TRBV7-2 to TRBJ2-3; D call uncertain. The CDR3 has 16 amino acids. The ends were cut back, 2 bases at V and 1 base at J, with 13 bases in the middle. Germline-derived CDR1 and CDR2 are SGHTA and FQGNSA. CDR3: CASSLSLSAGTDTQYF. The CDR3 region has the DNA TGTGCCAGCAGCTTATCTTTATCTGCGGGCACAGATACGCAGTATTTT. Combining the CDR3 with reference TRBV7-2 and TRBJ2-3 gives the whole variable domain GAGVSQSPSNKVTEKGKDVELRCDPISGHTALYWYRQSLGQGLEFLIYFQGNSAPDKSGLPSDRFSAERTGGSVSTLTIQRTQQEDSAVYLCASSLSLSAGTDTQYFGPGTRLTVL.

The chain employs TRBV7-4 and TRBJ2-1; D unresolved. Trimming removed 5 bases at V and 5 bases at J, with 13 bases between. Germline V gene lookup returns CDR1 SGHVT and CDR2 SQSDAQ. The CDR3 loop spans 14 amino acids. The CDR3 here is CASSVDVDDNEQFF. CDR3 sequence (DNA): TGTGCCAGCAGCGTAGATGTAGACGACAATGAGCAGTTCTTC.

The chain has TRBV7-9 and TRBJ1-1; TRBD1 aligns across 9 bases. Germline V lookup: CDR1 SEHNR, CDR2 FQNEAQ (reference sequence). This CDR3 contains 15 residues. The V gene end was trimmed by 5 bases and the J gene end by 7 bases; junction bases not matched to a gene: 11. The CDR3 DNA reads as TGTGCCAGCAGCACTACGGTACAGGGGGCAATTGAAGCTTTCTTT. Encoded protein: CASSTTVQGAIEAFF.

The DNA of the CDR3 is TGTGCCAGCAGGCCACTACAGGCGGCCGAACGAGCTAACTATGGCTACACCTTC. Translation: CASRPLQAAERANYGYTF. The chain joins TRBV6-1 to TRBJ1-2; perhaps TRBD1 as D (5 bases). V was cut by 6 bases and J by 0 bases, with 23 bases left in between. CDR3 length: 18 amino acids. The germline V gene has CDR1 MNHNS and CDR2 SASEGT.

The chain has TRBV5-4 and TRBJ1-2; 8 bases are shared with TRBD1. Per germline, CDR1 SGHNT and CDR2 YYREEE (reference sequence). This CDR3 has 14 residues. Trimming removed 4 bases from V and 4 bases from J; junction bases left unmatched: 6. In DNA, the CDR3 is TGTGCCAGCAGCCTCCGGACAGGGACCTATGGCTACACCTTC. Amino acids: CASSLRTGTYGYTF.

J is TRBJ2-5 and V is TRBV2; D gene uncertain. V was cut by 7 bases and J by 4 bases, with 13 bases left in between. The CDR3 is 13 residues long. The germline V gene encodes CDR1 SNHLY and CDR2 FYNNEI. CDR3 coding DNA: TGTGCCAGCACCATCCTTGGTGTAGAGACCCAGTACTTC. Amino acid sequence: CASTILGVETQYF. The full variable domain, its missing parts supplied by reference TRBV2 and TRBJ2-5, is EPEVTQTPSHQVTQMGQEVILRCVPISNHLYFYWYRQILGQKVEFLVSFYNNEISEKSEIFDDQFSVERPDGSNFTLKIRSTKLEDSAMYFCASTILGVETQYFGPGTRLLVL.

The chain has TRBV2 and TRBJ2-3; TRBD2 aligns across 11 bases. The CDR3 length is 18 residues. V was clipped by 2 bases and J by 3 bases; unmatched bases: 10. The germline gives CDR1 SNHLY, CDR2 FYNNEI. This CDR3 reads CASSETTYSGGETDTQYF. The CDR3, as DNA: TGTGCCAGCAGTGAAACCACCTATAGCGGGGGGGAAACAGATACGCAGTATTTT.

The rearrangement uses TRBV7-3 and TRBJ1-1; D is undetermined. The germline V gene encodes CDR1 SGHTA and CDR2 FQGTGA. The V gene lost 0 bases and the J gene lost 1 base, with 6 bases spanning the gap. This CDR3 contains 14 residues. Here the CDR3 reads CASSLTSTNTEAFF. Written as DNA, the CDR3 is TGTGCCAGCAGCTTAACATCTACGAACACTGAAGCTTTCTTT.

This clonotype was detected only a few times. The J gene is TRBJ1-2, the V gene TRBV7-2; no firm D call. The CDR3 is 16 amino acids. Germline V gene lookup returns CDR1 SGHTA and CDR2 FQGNSA. Trimming left V 2 bases short and J 5 bases short, with 18 bases between. The CDR3 region has the DNA TGTGCCAGCAGCTTAACTCCGGGGAGAAATCAATATGGCTACACCTTC. This gives the protein CASSLTPGRNQYGYTF.